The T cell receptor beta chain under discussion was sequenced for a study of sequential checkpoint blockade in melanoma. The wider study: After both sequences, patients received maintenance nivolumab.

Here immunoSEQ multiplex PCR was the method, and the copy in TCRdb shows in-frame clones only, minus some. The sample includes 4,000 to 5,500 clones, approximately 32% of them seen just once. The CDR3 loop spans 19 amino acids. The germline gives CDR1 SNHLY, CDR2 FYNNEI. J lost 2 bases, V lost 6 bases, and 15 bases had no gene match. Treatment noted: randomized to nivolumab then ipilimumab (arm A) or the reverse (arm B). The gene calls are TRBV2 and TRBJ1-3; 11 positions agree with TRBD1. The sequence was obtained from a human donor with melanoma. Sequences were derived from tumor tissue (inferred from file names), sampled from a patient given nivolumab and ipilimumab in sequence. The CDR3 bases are TGTGCCAGCAGAGACGGGACAGGGGGTCCAACCTTCGCTGGAAACACCATATATTTT. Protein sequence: CASRDGTGGPTFAGNTIYF.